Following are 8 T cell receptor beta chains from one sample sequenced in a study of tumor-infiltrating lymphocytes in oesophageal squamous cell carcinoma. From the PCR reads, TCRdb called clonotypes with MiXCR, one entry per CDR3 protein. The sample comprises about 10,000 distinct CDR3 sequences, approximately 64% of which are singletons, and roughly 27% rests with the top ten. The sample was esophageal tumor tissue. Receptors were obtained from a female donor with esophageal squamous cell carcinoma.

This clonotype was recorded many times. The chain has TRBV28 and TRBJ2-5, with D unclear. The DNA matches TRBJ2-7 better at its end, which makes the J call doubtful. The CDR3 is 12 amino acids. In germline, CDR1 is MDHEN, CDR2 SYDVKM. This CDR3 reads CASSFPTYEQYF. CDR3 DNA: TGTGCCAGCAGTTTCCCGACCTACGAGCAGTACTTC.

This clonotype has a single count. The J gene is TRBJ1-1, the V gene TRBV6-1, with D possibly TRBD1 on 6 matching bases. The V end was cut by 5 bases, the J end by 1 base, with 17 bases between. CDR1 and CDR2 (germline): MNHNS, SASEGT. CDR3 size: 16 residues. CDR3: CASSRGSGGENTEAFF. The CDR3 bases are TGTGCCAGCAGTAGGGGGAGTGGAGGGGAGAACACTGAAGCTTTCTTT.

This clonotype was observed a handful of times. In nucleotides, the CDR3 is TGTGCCAGCAGCTCCGGGAGCGGTGGATACAATGAGCAGTACTTC. Amino acids: CASSSGSGGYNEQYF. This chain connects TRBV7-2 to TRBJ2-4; D is perhaps TRBD2 (6 bases). With 4 bases removed from V and 13 bases from J, the gap between germline ends came to 23 bases. The germline V gene encodes CDR1 SGHTA and CDR2 FQGNSA. The CDR3 runs to 15 residues.

This clonotype appeared many times. The genes are TRBV7-2 and TRBJ2-5; 11 nucleotides agree with TRBD2. The CDR3 spans 14 residues. CDR1 SGHTA and CDR2 FQGNSA come from the germline V gene. V was clipped by 6 bases and J by 4 bases; unmatched bases: 4. This chain's CDR3 is CASRIAGGGETQYF. For the CDR3, the DNA is TGTGCCAGCAGAATAGCGGGGGGGGGAGAGACCCAGTACTTC.

This clonotype was detected many times. The rearrangement uses TRBV5-1 and TRBJ2-2, with a possible D match to TRBD2 (5 bases). The V gene lost 2 bases and the J gene lost 4 bases, with 9 bases spanning the gap. This CDR3 region has 14 residues. The germline V gene encodes CDR1 SGHRS and CDR2 YFSETQ. CDR3 loop: CASSLSGSTGELFF. The CDR3 nucleotides read TGCGCCAGCAGCTTAAGCGGATCCACCGGGGAGCTGTTTTTT. Together with reference TRBV5-1 and TRBJ2-2, the CDR3 gives the full variable domain: KAGVTQTPRYLIKTRGQQVTLSCSPISGHRSVSWYQQTPGQGLQFLFEYFSETQRNKGNFPGRFSGRQFSNSRSEMNVSTLELGDSALYLCASSLSGSTGELFFGEGSRLTVL.

This clonotype was observed a single time. The rearrangement joins TRBV7-2 to TRBJ2-5; D is uncertain. The V gene's germline CDR1 is SGHTA and CDR2 FQGNSA. The V and J ends lost 2 bases and 2 bases respectively, with 6 bases between them. CDR3 length: 13 residues. In DNA form, the CDR3 reads TGTGCCAGCAGCTTAACGCGGCAAGAGACCCAGTACTTC. The encoded protein is CASSLTRQETQYF.

The chain is built from TRBV7-8 and TRBJ1-5, with D maybe TRBD1 (5 bases). The CDR3 has 15 residues. Trimming removed 5 bases from V and 2 bases from J, with 13 bases in between. Germline CDR1 SGHVS, CDR2 FQNEAQ. CDR3 DNA: TGTGCCAGCAGCCCTAGTCAGGGTGGCAATCAGCCCCAGCATTTT. Residues: CASSPSQGGNQPQHF.

This clonotype was observed many times. The chain has TRBV7-2 and TRBJ1-4; TRBD1 matches at 8 bases. The V gene end was trimmed by 5 bases and the J gene end by 4 bases; junction bases not matched to a gene: 9. This CDR3 is 16 amino acids long. The V gene's germline CDR1 is SGHTA and CDR2 FQGNSA. The CDR3 sequence: CASSPRPGQVNEKLFF. For the CDR3, the DNA is TGTGCCAGCAGCCCGCGACCGGGACAGGTTAATGAAAAACTGTTTTTT.